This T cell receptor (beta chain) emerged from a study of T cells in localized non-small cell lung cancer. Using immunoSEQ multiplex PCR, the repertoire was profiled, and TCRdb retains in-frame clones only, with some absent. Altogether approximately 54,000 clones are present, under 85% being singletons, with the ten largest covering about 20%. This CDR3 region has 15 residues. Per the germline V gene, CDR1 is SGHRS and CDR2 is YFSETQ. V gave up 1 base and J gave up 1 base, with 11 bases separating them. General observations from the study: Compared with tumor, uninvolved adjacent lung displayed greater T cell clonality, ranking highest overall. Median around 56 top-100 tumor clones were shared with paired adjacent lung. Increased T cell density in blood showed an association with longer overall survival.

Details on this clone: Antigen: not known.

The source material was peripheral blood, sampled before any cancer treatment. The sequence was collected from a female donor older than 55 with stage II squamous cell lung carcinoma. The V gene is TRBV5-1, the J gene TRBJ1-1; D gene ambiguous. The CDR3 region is CASSLHGLGNTEAFF. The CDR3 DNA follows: TGCGCCAGCAGCTTGCACGGGTTGGGGAACACTGAAGCTTTCTTT. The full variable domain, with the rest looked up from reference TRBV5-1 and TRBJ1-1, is KAGVTQTPRYLIKTRGQQVTLSCSPISGHRSVSWYQQTPGQGLQFLFEYFSETQRNKGNFPGRFSGRQFSNSRSEMNVSTLELGDSALYLCASSLHGLGNTEAFFGQGTRLTVV.